The 13 T cell receptor beta chains given below trace back to one sample, sequenced in a study of blood T cell repertoires in COVID-19. Only in-frame clones appear in the TCRdb table, and some are missing; sequencing was by immunoSEQ multiplex PCR. The table has about 140,000 clones, about 89% seen once. Sequences were obtained from PBMCs or T cells enriched from blood (not recorded which). These receptors were obtained from a man aged 60 to 69 who had recovered from COVID-19.

The rearrangement uses TRBV18 and TRBJ1-3; 8 nucleotides match TRBD1. CDR3 length: 16 amino acids. From germline, CDR1 is KGHSH and CDR2 LQKENI. The ends lost 3 bases at V and 0 bases at J; junction bases unmatched: 4. This chain's CDR3 is CASSPAGQGSGNTIYF. The DNA of the CDR3 is TGTGCCAGCTCACCCGCTGGACAGGGCTCTGGAAACACCATATATTTT.

J is TRBJ2-7 and V is TRBV5-4, with 11 bases that match TRBD2. The CDR3 is 17 residues long. Trimming cost V 5 bases and J 2 bases; bases outside gene matches: 12. Germline V lookup: CDR1 SGHNT, CDR2 YYREEE (reference sequence). CDR3 region: CASRRGLADEGTYEQYF. As DNA, the CDR3 is TGTGCCAGCAGACGGGGACTAGCGGATGAGGGGACCTACGAGCAGTACTTC.

The gene calls are TRBV12-3 or TRBV12-4 and TRBJ2-7; 9 bases align to TRBD1. V shed 8 bases, J shed 2 bases, and the junction held 4 bases outside the gene matches. The CDR3 runs 13 residues. The CDR3 nucleotides are TGTGCCAGCCGGACAGGGGAGGCCTACGAGCAGTACTTC. Translating it yields CASRTGEAYEQYF.

This clone was detected only a few times. The chain recombines TRBV27 with TRBJ1-4; D not certain. Trimming stripped 7 bases from V and 0 bases from J, with 6 bases between. The germline V gene has CDR1 MNHEY and CDR2 SMNVEV (reference sequence). The CDR3 is 13 residues long. The CDR3 loop reads CASKLATNEKLFF. The CDR3 bases are TGTGCCAGCAAACTGGCAACTAATGAAAAACTGTTTTTT.

This clone has a handful of counts. The gene calls are TRBV10-2 and TRBJ2-7, with D hard to call. Germline loops: CDR1 WSHSY, CDR2 SAAADI. Trimming removed 4 bases from V and 2 bases from J, with 6 bases in between. The CDR3 has 12 residues. The CDR3: CASSVSTYEQYF. DNA of the CDR3: TGCGCCAGCAGTGTGAGCACCTACGAGCAGTACTTC.

This chain links TRBV5-1 with TRBJ1-2; D gene ambiguous. Germline V gives CDR1 SGHRS, CDR2 YFSETQ. V lost 4 bases and J 3 bases, leaving 10 bases between the germline ends. There are 13 residues in the CDR3. The CDR3 sequence: CASSTPDYYGYTF. For the CDR3, the DNA is TGCGCCAGCAGCACCCCAGATTACTATGGCTACACCTTC.

This sequence joins TRBV18 and TRBJ1-3; 8 bases are a match to TRBD1. Germline V CDR1 and CDR2: KGHSH, LQKENI. The length of the CDR3 is 14 residues. The V segment lost 4 bases and the J segment 7 bases; nucleotides outside the gene matches: 6. CDR3 DNA sequence: TGTGCCAGCTCACAAGACTACAGGGGGAACACCATATATTTT. Its translation: CASSQDYRGNTIYF.

The CDR3 loop reads CASSFPGQGAEDTQYF. For the CDR3, the DNA is TGTGCCAGCAGCTTCCCGGGACAGGGGGCAGAAGATACGCAGTATTTT. The chain uses TRBV5-4 and TRBJ2-3, with 12 nucleotides matching TRBD1. The CDR3 has 16 residues. The germline V gene encodes CDR1 SGHNT and CDR2 YYREEE (reference sequence). J gave up 5 bases and V 2 bases, and 6 bases lay outside the gene matches.

This sequence joins TRBV4-1 and TRBJ1-5; D gene unclear. The CDR3 is 13 amino acids. Germline CDR1 is MGHRA and CDR2 is YSYEKL. V gave up 0 bases and J gave up 5 bases, with 5 bases separating them. The CDR3 region has the DNA TGCGCCAGCAGCCAAGATCCCTATCAGCCCCAGCATTTT. It is translated as CASSQDPYQPQHF.

CDR3 DNA sequence: TGTGCCATCAGTGAGTCCCAGTCCACCTACGAGCAGTACTTC. Its translation: CAISESQSTYEQYF. The rearrangement joins TRBV10-3 to TRBJ2-7, with unresolved D. Germline loops: CDR1 ENHRY, CDR2 SYGVKD. V was clipped by 0 bases and J by 2 bases, with 8 bases between them. The CDR3 is 14 residues long.

The J gene is TRBJ2-1, the V gene TRBV6-5; TRBD2 aligns across 11 bases. The CDR3 contains 15 residues. V shed 7 bases, J shed 5 bases, and the junction held 7 bases outside the gene matches. CDR1 and CDR2 (germline): MNHEY, SVGAGI. In nucleotides, the CDR3 is TGTGCCAGCAAACCTTCGACTAGCGGGGACAATGAGCAGTTCTTC. Protein product: CASKPSTSGDNEQFF.

The genes are TRBV6-2 or TRBV6-3 and TRBJ1-1; no clear D. Trimming left V 3 bases short and J 3 bases short, with 14 bases between. The germline V gene has CDR1 MNHEY and CDR2 SVGEGT. The CDR3 contains 15 residues. CDR3: CASSYRSPRDTEAFF. The CDR3 nucleotides are TGTGCCAGCAGTTATAGGTCCCCGAGGGACACTGAAGCTTTCTTT.

The gene calls are TRBV28 and TRBJ1-1; D perhaps matches TRBD1 (5 bases). This CDR3 is built from 13 residues. V lost 6 bases, J lost 7 bases, and 15 bases lay in between. Germline CDR1 and CDR2: MDHEN and SYDVKM. CDR3 amino acids: CASSPPFDSEAFF. The CDR3 nucleotides read TGTGCCAGCAGCCCCCCCTTTGACAGTGAAGCTTTCTTT.